The next 20 T cell receptor beta chains were all read from a single sample in a study of blood T cell repertoires in COVID-19. TCRdb's copy holds only in-frame clones and misses some; the assay was immunoSEQ multiplex PCR. The sample records roughly 150,000 clones, approximately 86% being singletons. The sequenced material came from peripheral blood. The source is a woman of 80 years or more with COVID-19, enrolled during active disease.

Turning to this clone: One base away lies a much larger clone, so this may be a sequencing read error. Additional DNA sequences in this sample encode the identical CDR3. V is TRBV5-1 and J is TRBJ1-5; 8 bases map to TRBD1. Germline lookup yields CDR1 SGHRS and CDR2 YFSETQ. This CDR3 is built from 14 residues. Trimming took 4 bases from V and 4 from J; bases not matched to a gene: 4. The CDR3 region has the DNA TGCGCCAGCAGCCCGGGACAGGAGAATCAGCCCCAGCATTTT. Its protein is CASSPGQENQPQHF.

V usage is TRBV7-9 and J usage is TRBJ1-5; perhaps TRBD1 as D (6 bases). The V and J ends lost 3 bases and 4 bases respectively, with 10 bases between them. The CDR3 runs to 14 residues. The germline CDR1 and CDR2 sequences are SEHNR and FQNEAQ (reference sequence). CDR3 protein: CASSFQGQNQPQHF. CDR3 in DNA: TGTGCCAGCAGCTTTCAGGGGCAAAATCAGCCCCAGCATTTT.

This chain links TRBV6-1 with TRBJ1-5, with D perhaps matching TRBD1 (5 bases). The CDR3 extends over 17 amino acids. Germline V gene data show CDR1 as MNHNS and CDR2 as SASEGT. The germline V and J ends were trimmed by 1 base and 0 bases, with 13 bases remaining between them. The CDR3 sequence: CASSEGGGVYSNQPQHF. CDR3 nucleotide sequence: TGTGCCAGCAGTGAAGGTGGGGGGGTTTATAGCAATCAGCCCCAGCATTTT.

The rearrangement joins TRBV7-9 to TRBJ1-4; D is unclear. Deletions cut 5 bases from V and 8 bases from J, with 12 bases between. The germline V gene encodes CDR1 SEHNR and CDR2 FQNEAQ (reference sequence). The length of the CDR3 is 13 residues. CDR3 sequence: CASSPLPAEKLFF. CDR3 coding DNA: TGTGCCAGCAGCCCCCTCCCAGCGGAAAAACTGTTTTTT.

CDR3 loop: CASSFGWVAEAFF. CDR3 bases: TGTGCCAGCAGCTTCGGGTGGGTGGCTGAAGCTTTCTTT. The chain combines TRBV7-8 with TRBJ1-1, with no clear D. Germline V gives CDR1 SGHVS, CDR2 FQNEAQ. V shed 3 bases and J shed 6 bases, with 11 bases lying between them. This CDR3 comprises 13 residues.

The chain uses TRBV7-9 and TRBJ2-7; TRBD2 matches at 8 bases. The CDR3 spans 15 residues. CDR1 and CDR2 from the germline V gene are SEHNR and FQNEAQ (reference sequence). The ends lost 5 bases at V and 2 bases at J; junction bases unmatched: 8. CDR3 region: CASSPGGAGPYEQYF. The DNA for the CDR3 is TGTGCCAGCAGCCCCGGGGGGGCGGGTCCCTACGAGCAGTACTTC.

This chain uses TRBV6-5 with TRBJ1-6, with 7 bases identical to TRBD1. This CDR3 spans 13 amino acids. Germline CDR1 and CDR2: MNHEY and SVGAGI. V dropped 5 bases and J dropped 10; count of bases not matched to a gene: 5. DNA of the CDR3: TGTGCCAGCAGTACCCAGGGGGAATCACCCCTCCACTTT. Amino acids: CASSTQGESPLHF.

The gene calls are TRBV6-5 and TRBJ1-2; the D is unclear. Germline assignment: CDR1 MNHEY and CDR2 SVGAGI. V was shortened by 8 bases and J by 8 bases, with 15 bases between the two germline ends. The CDR3 runs to 12 residues. DNA for the CDR3: TGTGCCAGCCGAGGAGGAGCTAGGGGCTACACCTTC. This translates into CASRGGARGYTF.

This rearrangement joins TRBV5-1 to TRBJ2-2, with 9 bases fitting TRBD1. Germline V CDR1 and CDR2: SGHRS, YFSETQ. This CDR3 region has 15 residues. V shed 3 bases, J shed 4 bases, and the junction held 4 bases outside the gene matches. This chain's CDR3 is CASSSTTGGTGELFF. The CDR3 coding sequence is TGCGCCAGCAGCTCTACGACAGGGGGCACCGGGGAGCTGTTTTTT.

This clone showed up just once. V usage is TRBV9 and J usage is TRBJ2-3, with D tentatively TRBD1 (6 bases). CDR1 and CDR2 from the germline V gene are SGDLS and YYNGEE. The CDR3 extends over 14 amino acids. The V end was cut by 0 bases, the J end by 5 bases, with 10 bases between. CDR3: CASSVVGARDTQYF. CDR3 coding DNA: TGTGCCAGCAGCGTAGTGGGGGCGCGAGATACGCAGTATTTT.

This clone was found a few times. The rearrangement uses TRBV7-3 and TRBJ2-5, with D maybe TRBD1 (6 bases). V gave up 2 bases and J gave up 5 bases, with 12 bases separating them. This CDR3 has 14 residues. Germline CDR1 SGHTA, CDR2 FQGTGA. The CDR3 sequence: CASSLSGQGETQYF. CDR3 sequence (DNA): TGTGCCAGCAGCTTATCGGGCCAGGGGGAGACCCAGTACTTC. Variable domain in full (rest from reference TRBV7-3 and TRBJ2-5): GAGVSQTPSNKVTEKGKYVELRCDPISGHTALYWYRQSLGQGPEFLIYFQGTGAADDSGLPNDRFFAVRPEGSVSTLKIQRTERGDSAVYLCASSLSGQGETQYFGPGTRLLVL.

J is TRBJ1-2 and V is TRBV13; D is undetermined. This CDR3 is 13 amino acids long. The germline CDR1 and CDR2 sequences are PRHDT and FYEKMQ (reference sequence). V was trimmed by 5 bases and J by 8 bases, leaving 15 bases between them. DNA of the CDR3: TGTGCCAGCAGCGTGAGGGAGCCGCGCGGCTACACCTTC. It encodes CASSVREPRGYTF.

CDR3 protein: CASSLWSGYTF. In DNA form, the CDR3 reads TGTGCCAGTAGTCTTTGGAGCGGCTACACCTTC. This chain joins TRBV19 and TRBJ1-2; D gene unclear. The CDR3 totals 11 residues. Deletions cut 5 bases from V and 8 bases from J, with 9 bases between. CDR1 is LNHDA and CDR2 is SQIVND in the germline V gene (reference sequence).

V gene TRBV18 combines with J gene TRBJ1-1, with D maybe TRBD1 (5 bases). The germline gives CDR1 KGHSH, CDR2 LQKENI. The ends were cut back, 3 bases at V and 0 bases at J, with 14 bases in the middle. The CDR3 spans 16 residues. CDR3 protein: CASSPQGVGVNTEAFF. The CDR3 DNA follows: TGTGCCAGCTCACCCCAAGGTGTAGGGGTGAACACTGAAGCTTTCTTT. Using reference TRBV18 and TRBJ1-1 for the parts outside the CDR3, the full variable domain is NAGVMQNPRHLVRRRGQEARLRCSPMKGHSHVYWYRQLPEEGLKFMVYLQKENIIDESGMPKERFSAEFPKEGPSILRIQQVVRGDSAAYFCASSPQGVGVNTEAFFGQGTRLTVV.

This chain joins TRBV29-1 and TRBJ2-3; D is ambiguous. Germline loops: CDR1 SQVTM, CDR2 ANQGSEA. This CDR3 contains 12 residues. V was clipped by 7 bases and J by 6 bases, with 14 bases between them. The CDR3 bases are TGCAGCGGTGATCTAGGCGCGGATACGCAGTATTTT. Residues: CSGDLGADTQYF.

The rearrangement uses TRBV10-3 and TRBJ1-2; D unclear. Per germline, CDR1 ENHRY and CDR2 SYGVKD. This CDR3 comprises 14 residues. V was shortened by 6 bases and J by 4 bases, with 15 bases between the two germline ends. The CDR3 bases are TGTGCCATCAGCGAGGATAGTCTCGGCTATGGCTACACCTTC. This codes for CAISEDSLGYGYTF.

The rearrangement joins TRBV7-9 to TRBJ1-5; no clear D gene. This CDR3 is built from 14 residues. V was clipped by 2 bases and J by 5 bases, with 10 bases between them. CDR1 and CDR2 from the germline V gene are SEHNR and FQNEAQ (reference sequence). The CDR3 coding sequence is TGTGCCAGCAGCTTACAGGCCGATTATCAGCCCCAGCATTTT. Its translation: CASSLQADYQPQHF. The whole variable domain, remainder taken from reference TRBV7-9 and TRBJ1-5, is DTGVSQNPRHKITKRGQNVTFRCDPISEHNRLYWYRQTLGQGPEFLTYFQNEAQLEKSRLLSDRFSAERPKGSFSTLEIQRTEQGDSAMYLCASSLQADYQPQHFGDGTRLSIL.

V gene TRBV12-3 or TRBV12-4 combines with J gene TRBJ1-1; D ambiguous. The V gene lost 4 bases and the J gene lost 3 bases, with 6 bases spanning the gap. This CDR3 spans 12 amino acids. This CDR3 is CASSYEYTEAFF. The CDR3 DNA is TGTGCCAGCAGTTATGAGTACACTGAAGCTTTCTTT.

The chain recombines TRBV5-8 with TRBJ2-1; perhaps TRBD2 as D (6 bases). In germline, CDR1 is SGHTS, CDR2 YDEGEE. V dropped 2 bases and J dropped 4 bases, with 7 bases sitting between them. The CDR3 runs to 13 residues. CDR3 protein: CASSFSGYNEQFF. CDR3 nucleotide sequence: TGTGCCAGCAGCTTTAGCGGTTACAATGAGCAGTTCTTC.

As for this clone: The junction and the germline gene differ at one end; a read error may be behind it. This chain joins TRBV7-7 and TRBJ2-1, with 8 positions matching TRBD2. The CDR3 contains 15 residues. Germline CDR1 reads SSHAT; CDR2 reads FNYEAQ (reference sequence). The CDR3 loop is CASSLGSGSGSEQFF. CDR3 nucleotides: TGTGCTAGCAGCTTAGGCAGCGGGAGTGGTAGTGAGCAGTTCTTC.